This paragraph covers one TCR beta chain sequence. Which antigen it targets is not known. No clone much larger than this one lies a single base away; base qualities are absent. Measured from the cysteine to the phenylalanine, the CDR3 is 15 residues long. The entry retains the CDR3 DNA only, 45 bases that are in frame from base 1. The V and J ends are trimmed by 1 base and 0 bases, leaving 7 bases between them. The germline V gene (reference sequence) specifies LGHDT as CDR1 and YNNKEL as CDR2. Enrolling through a virtual design, the prospective study's participants ranged in age from roughly 18 to 95 years and lived across about two dozen United States geographic areas. In the prospective study, participants were assigned to cohorts based on the clinical history participants reported in a screening survey and a study questionnaire. Exposed participants were defined as having been in contact with someone with a PCR-confirmed or clinician-diagnosed COVID-19 case within 2 weeks of study entry. In the prospective study, mobile phlebotomists collected whole blood, serum and a nasopharyngeal or oropharyngeal swab from each participant. Over an approximately 2-month period, participants in the prospective study had the option of providing additional blood draws and questionnaires. Prospective study blood samples were shipped either frozen or at room temperature before DNA extraction.

TCRbeta CDR3 regions were amplified from genomic DNA by means of the immunoSEQ Assay, a bias-controlled multiplex PCR. Turning to the authors' computational methods: The number of nucleated cells in each sample was estimated by amplification of reference gene primers within the assay. Sequence reads were collapsed and filtered to measure the absolute abundance of every unique TCRbeta CDR3 rearrangement. For each sample, productive Simpson clonality was calculated as the square root of Simpson's diversity index over productive rearrangements. TCRdb obtained this table from immuneACCESS and retained in-frame rearrangements with V and J assigned. These tables miss some clones; where compared with another copy, unresolved V genes account for less than half of the shortfall, and the remainder is unexplained. That table is the source of V, J and clone size, and D and trimming were worked out from the DNA. In all, the sample holds 200,000 to 250,000 clones, and around 89% of those were seen once. The top ten hold about 15% of the sample.

This record comes from a study of blood T cell repertoires in COVID-19 (TCRdb year 2020). About the investigation overall: The collaborator samples originated in the United States, Italy and Spain and spanned the acute and convalescent phases of COVID-19. Where HLA class I and class II types were available, the types were taken from metadata supplied by the sample provider, not from assay-based typing. The repertoires were made available in a free public database intended to serve as a resource for research on the immune response to SARS-CoV-2. Samples came from the ongoing ImmuneRACE study (first 160 participants) plus 1,254 subjects from 6 global collaborators. Subjects who had been exposed to COVID-19, were actively infected with it, or had recovered from it provided the deeply sampled blood TCRbeta repertoires that made up the dataset. The material from the prospective study consisted of cDNA or gDNA derived from T cells, B-cell-depleted T cells, or PBMCs. Nearly every sample came with metadata listing a de-identified subject ID, COVID-19 status, age in years and sex.

Broader findings and caveats from the paper: How much clinical and demographic metadata was included differed by source and by participant, and the metadata was provided uncurated.

Sequences were obtained from PBMCs or T cells enriched from blood (not recorded which). The receptor was isolated from a young man who had been exposed to COVID-19. Recombination joined TRBV3-1 (or the pseudogene TRBV3-2) with TRBJ1-3; no D gene call is confident. The CDR3 here reads CASSQGAISGNTIYF. The nucleotide sequence reads as follows: TGTGCCAGCAGCCAAGGGGCAATCTCTGGAAACACCATATATTTT.